The 3 T cell receptor beta chains given below trace back to one sample, sequenced in a study of T cell responses to AZD1222 COVID-19 vaccine. Measured with immunoSEQ multiplex PCR; TCRdb has only the in-frame clones, and not every one. In the table there are over 150,000 clones, around 85% of which are singletons. Sequences were derived from peripheral blood, sampled 28 days after the second AZD1222 dose. These receptors were collected from an adult who received the AZD1222 COVID-19 vaccine.

This clone was seen a handful of times. The V and J genes are TRBV5-1 and TRBJ1-1; D uncertain. Per germline, CDR1 SGHRS and CDR2 YFSETQ. Trimming removed 1 base at V and 5 bases at J, with 12 bases between. The CDR3 length is 14 residues. This CDR3 is CASSLIGLRTEAFF. CDR3 nucleotides: TGCGCCAGCAGCTTGATTGGGTTAAGGACTGAAGCTTTCTTT. Full variable domain (rest looked up from reference TRBV5-1 and TRBJ1-1): KAGVTQTPRYLIKTRGQQVTLSCSPISGHRSVSWYQQTPGQGLQFLFEYFSETQRNKGNFPGRFSGRQFSNSRSEMNVSTLELGDSALYLCASSLIGLRTEAFFGQGTRLTVV.

To note about this clone: A read error may produce the germline difference seen at one junction end. The chain is built from TRBV3-1 (or the pseudogene TRBV3-2) and TRBJ2-1, with D possibly being TRBD2 (5 bases). The CDR3 sequence is 18 residues long. From germline, CDR1 is LGHDT and CDR2 YNNKEL (reference sequence). CDR3 DNA sequence: TGTGCCAGCAGCCCCAAGCCGGGTGGTGCTAGCTCCAACAATGAGCAGTTCTTC. It codes for CASSPKPGGASSNNEQFF.

In its sample, this clone was seen once. This rearrangement joins TRBV7-2 to TRBJ2-5, with TRBD2 identical over 15 bases. With V trimmed by 4 bases and J by 4 bases, 4 bases remained unmatched. The length of the CDR3 is 16 residues. CDR1 is SGHTA and CDR2 is FQGNSA in the germline V gene. The CDR3, as DNA: TGTGCCAGCAGCTCCTGGACTAGCGGGGGGGCAGAGACCCAGTACTTC. This gives the protein CASSSWTSGGAETQYF.